The 14 T cell receptor beta chains listed next were all sequenced from one sample in a study of shared clonotypes between healthy human individuals. Sequencing was performed with immunoSEQ multiplex PCR; in TCRdb, only in-frame clones are kept and a portion is missing. The repertoire consists of about 490,000 clones, with 76% occurring once and the leading ten covering 10% to 15%. The sample comprised PBMCs. Receptors originate from a middle-aged woman in good health. Some clones in this sample may be carry-over from other donors' samples.

The sample holds a few counts of this clone. The V gene is TRBV5-4, the J gene TRBJ2-1; 9 bases agree with TRBD2. Germline CDR1 is SGHNT and CDR2 is YYREEE (reference sequence). The CDR3 length is 16 residues. J gave up 7 bases and V 4 bases, and 12 bases lay outside the gene matches. The CDR3 protein is CASSPGGAGGFNEQFF. CDR3 nucleotide sequence: TGTGCCAGCAGCCCGGGCGGGGCGGGAGGGTTTAATGAGCAGTTCTTC. The full variable domain, its missing parts supplied by reference TRBV5-4 and TRBJ2-1, is ETGVTQSPTHLIKTRGQQVTLRCSSQSGHNTVSWYQQALGQGPQFIFQYYREEENGRGNFPPRFSGLQFPNYSSELNVNALELDDSALYLCASSPGGAGGFNEQFFGPGTRLTVL.

V gene TRBV7-9 combines with J gene TRBJ2-7, with D possibly called TRBD1 or TRBD2 (6 bases each). Trimming took off 3 bases at V and 3 bases at J, with 18 bases between the two ends. The CDR3 is 16 residues long. Per the germline V gene, CDR1 is SEHNR and CDR2 is FQNEAQ (reference sequence). Written as DNA, the CDR3 is TGTGCCAGCAGCTTTGGAGGGGTGAGGGGGAACTACGAGCAGTACTTC. This sequence encodes CASSFGGVRGNYEQYF. The full variable domain, rest sourced from reference TRBV7-9 and TRBJ2-7, is DTGVSQNPRHKITKRGQNVTFRCDPISEHNRLYWYRQTLGQGPEFLTYFQNEAQLEKSRLLSDRFSAERPKGSFSTLEIQRTEQGDSAMYLCASSFGGVRGNYEQYFGPGTRLTVT.

This chain joins TRBV7-9 and TRBJ2-5, with 9 positions matching TRBD1. The germline V gene has CDR1 SEHNR and CDR2 FQNEAQ (reference sequence). The trim removed 5 bases at V and 1 base at J, leaving 14 bases unmatched. This CDR3 spans 18 amino acids. This CDR3 reads CASSPGQGRYPAQETQYF. CDR3 coding DNA: TGTGCCAGCAGCCCGGGACAGGGTCGCTACCCGGCCCAAGAGACCCAGTACTTC.

Details on this clone: A far bigger clonotype differs at one base, so this is likely a read error. The identical CDR3 is also encoded by other nucleotide sequences in the sample. This chain uses TRBV4-3 with TRBJ1-4, with TRBD1 matching over 10 bases. Germline V lookup: CDR1 LGHNA, CDR2 YSLEER. V dropped 0 bases and J dropped 8; count of bases not matched to a gene: 6. The CDR3 totals 16 residues. DNA for the CDR3: TGCGCCAGCAGCCAAGATCTCGGGACAGGGGCCGAAAAACTGTTTTTT. Amino acids: CASSQDLGTGAEKLFF.

The rearrangement joins TRBV7-9 to TRBJ2-5, with 9 bases identical to TRBD2. The junction had 9 bases not matched to a gene; V was cut back by 1 base and J by 9 bases. The CDR3 is 15 residues long. The germline V gene has CDR1 SEHNR and CDR2 FQNEAQ (reference sequence). The CDR3 DNA sequence: TGTGCCAGCAGCTTAGAAGCGGGGGGCCAAGAAGCCCAGTACTTC. Translating gives CASSLEAGGQEAQYF.

The V and J genes are TRBV11-2 and TRBJ2-1; possible D gene TRBD2, 6 bases. This CDR3 contains 14 residues. Between the trimmed V and J ends, which lost 3 bases and 6 bases, there was a span of 12 bases. The germline CDR1 and CDR2 sequences are SGHAT and FQNNGV. The CDR3 region has the DNA TGTGCCAGCAGCTTGGGGGGAGCGCTCAATGAGCAGTTCTTC. Protein sequence: CASSLGGALNEQFF.

This clone was seen a handful of times. The CDR3 reads CASSLVTSGRLQFF. The CDR3 DNA reads as TGCGCCAGCAGCTTGGTGACTAGCGGGAGATTGCAGTTCTTC. The chain uses TRBV5-1 and TRBJ2-1; 12 nucleotides match TRBD2. There are 14 residues in the CDR3. Germline V gene sequence: CDR1 SGHRS, CDR2 YFSETQ. The ends lost 0 bases at V and 12 bases at J; junction bases unmatched: 4.

The J gene is TRBJ2-3, the V gene TRBV6-5; D possibly corresponds to TRBD2 (5 bases). The CDR3 has 16 residues. V lost 2 bases and J lost 0, with 12 bases in between. CDR1 and CDR2 from the germline V gene are MNHEY and SVGAGI. The CDR3 region is CASSYTSGPSTDTQYF. CDR3 in DNA: TGTGCCAGCAGTTACACAAGCGGACCTAGCACAGATACGCAGTATTTT.

Concerning this clone: A far larger clone is just one base off, so this is likely a read error. The J gene is TRBJ1-1, the V gene TRBV2; 7 bases are a match to TRBD1. The CDR3 is 13 amino acids. V trimming: 6 bases; J trimming: 1 base; junction bases outside the gene matches: 2. Germline V gene sequence: CDR1 SNHLY, CDR2 FYNNEI. In DNA, the CDR3 is TGTGCCAGCAGGGGACAGTCGAACACTGAAGCTTTCTTT. Translated: CASRGQSNTEAFF. Looking up the rest from reference TRBV2 and TRBJ1-1 gives the full variable domain: EPEVTQTPSHQVTQMGQEVILRCVPISNHLYFYWYRQILGQKVEFLVSFYNNEISEKSEIFDDQFSVERPDGSNFTLKIRSTKLEDSAMYFCASRGQSNTEAFFGQGTRLTVV.

V usage is TRBV6-5 and J usage is TRBJ1-3; 7 bases line up with TRBD1. V shed 8 bases and J 9 bases; nucleotides not matched to a gene: 7. Germline CDR1 reads MNHEY; CDR2 reads SVGAGI. The CDR3 is 12 residues long. Here the CDR3 reads CASRSRGGTIYF. CDR3 bases: TGTGCCAGCCGGTCCAGGGGGGGCACCATATATTTT.

The chain combines TRBV7-9 with TRBJ1-4; D not resolved. This CDR3 has 12 residues. Looked up from germline, CDR1 is SEHNR and CDR2 is FQNEAQ (reference sequence). Trimming stripped 6 bases from V and 8 bases from J, with 10 bases between. DNA of the CDR3: TGTGCCAGCAGATCCACGGGGGAAAAACTGTTTTTT. Translated, it gives CASRSTGEKLFF.

In its sample, this clone was seen once. This chain connects TRBV14 to TRBJ2-7, with D unresolved. The ends were cut back, 1 base at V and 4 bases at J, with 14 bases in the middle. The CDR3 length is 15 residues. Looked up from germline, CDR1 is SGHDN and CDR2 is FVKESK. CDR3: CASSQVRRSSYEQYF. The CDR3 DNA is TGTGCCAGCAGCCAAGTTAGGAGATCTTCGTACGAGCAGTACTTC.

V and J are TRBV2 and TRBJ2-7, with D perhaps TRBD1 or TRBD2 (5 bases each). Germline CDR1 reads SNHLY; CDR2 reads FYNNEI. The CDR3 runs 14 residues. Trimming stripped 6 bases from V and 0 bases from J, with 12 bases between. The CDR3 region has the DNA TGTGCCAGCAGGGGGACGGAGAGCTCCTACGAGCAGTACTTC. Translating it yields CASRGTESSYEQYF.

This chain links TRBV10-3 with TRBJ2-3; a possible D gene is TRBD2 (5 bases). The CDR3 loop spans 15 amino acids. Germline V gives CDR1 ENHRY, CDR2 SYGVKD. The V and J ends lost 1 base and 3 bases respectively, with 11 bases between them. The CDR3 reads CAISELGLPTDTQYF. CDR3 sequence (DNA): TGTGCCATCAGTGAGTTAGGACTCCCAACAGATACGCAGTATTTT.